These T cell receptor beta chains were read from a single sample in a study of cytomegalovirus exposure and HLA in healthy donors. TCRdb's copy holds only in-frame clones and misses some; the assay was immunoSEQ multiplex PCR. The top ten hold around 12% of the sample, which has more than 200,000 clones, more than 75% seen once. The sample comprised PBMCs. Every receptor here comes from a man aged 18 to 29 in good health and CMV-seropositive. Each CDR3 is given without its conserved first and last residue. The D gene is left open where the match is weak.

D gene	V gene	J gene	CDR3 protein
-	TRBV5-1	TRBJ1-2	ASSPRGGPSNYGYT
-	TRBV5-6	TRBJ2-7	ASSSSRPYEQY
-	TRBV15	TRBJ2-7	ATSREGVGSYEQY
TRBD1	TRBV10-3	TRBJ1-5	AIQGAFNQPQH
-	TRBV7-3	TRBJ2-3	ASSLNALGAKDTQY
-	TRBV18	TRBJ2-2	ASSPQQLNTGELF
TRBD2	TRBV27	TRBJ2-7	ASSSSGRRYTYEQY
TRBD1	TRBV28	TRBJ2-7	ASSFRQGPYEQY
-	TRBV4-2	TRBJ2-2	ASSQAGAYTGELF
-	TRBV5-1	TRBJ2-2	ASSLVAQLTGELF
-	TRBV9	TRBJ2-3	ASSARTGPGTDTQY
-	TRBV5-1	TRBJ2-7	ASSPGTRRAYEQY
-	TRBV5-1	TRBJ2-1	ASTGDRLSYNEQF
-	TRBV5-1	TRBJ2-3	ASSLDPRTDTQY
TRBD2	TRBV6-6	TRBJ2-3	ASSQSGRTDTQY
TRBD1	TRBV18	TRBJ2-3	ASSPQGAKDTQY
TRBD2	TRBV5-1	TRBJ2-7	ASSTATSGSSYEQY
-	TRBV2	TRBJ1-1	ASSGWDKHKEVGAF
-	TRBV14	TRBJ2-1	ASSQVGGNEQF
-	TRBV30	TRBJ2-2	AWSVGKAPGELF
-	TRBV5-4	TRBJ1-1	ASSPKQGIGAEAF
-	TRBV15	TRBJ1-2	ATSRDLGNYGYT
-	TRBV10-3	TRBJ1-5	ATGTGSDQPQH
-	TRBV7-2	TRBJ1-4	ASSLVSLVREKLF
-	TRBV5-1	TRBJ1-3	ASSLGGSYSGNTIY
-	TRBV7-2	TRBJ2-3	ASSPRDTQY
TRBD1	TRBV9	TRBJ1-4	ASSVAGQPMEKLF
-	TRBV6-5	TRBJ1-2	ASTTGGLGYT
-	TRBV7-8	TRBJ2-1	ASSPTDFQYNEQF
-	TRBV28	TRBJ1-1	ASSNRPLGEAF
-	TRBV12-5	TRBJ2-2	ASGSPRDGELF
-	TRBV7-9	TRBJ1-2	ASSLSGQNYGYT
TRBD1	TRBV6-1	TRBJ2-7	ASRAAGTGIYEQY
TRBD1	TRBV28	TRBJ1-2	ASSPSGTGATNYGYT
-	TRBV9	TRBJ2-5	ASSPGLNIETQY
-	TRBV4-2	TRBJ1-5	ASSQDAQGTSNQPQH
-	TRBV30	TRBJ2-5	ASRRGKETQY
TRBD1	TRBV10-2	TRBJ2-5	ASSADRVETQY
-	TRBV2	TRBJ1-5	ASSEDQRLRQQPQH
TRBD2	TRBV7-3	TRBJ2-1	ASSSGLAGYNEQF
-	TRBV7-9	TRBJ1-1	ASTVDLRMNTEAF
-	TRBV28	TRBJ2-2	AHGGDTGELF
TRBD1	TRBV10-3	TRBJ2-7	AISEQDRGHFSYEQY
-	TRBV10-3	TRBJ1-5	AISTGENQPQH
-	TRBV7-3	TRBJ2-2	ASRWGRGSNTGELF
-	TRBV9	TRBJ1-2	ASSVAVNMRGYT
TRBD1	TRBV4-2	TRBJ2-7	ASSPGPRGLPYEQY
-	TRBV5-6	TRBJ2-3	ASSFNGLGGDTQY
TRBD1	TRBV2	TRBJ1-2	ASARDRFNYGYT
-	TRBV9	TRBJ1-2	ASGSWSGAGYT
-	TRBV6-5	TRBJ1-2	ASSNGGNYGYT
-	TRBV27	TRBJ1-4	ASSLVRNEKLF
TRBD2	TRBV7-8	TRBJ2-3	ASTRRGGLGTDTQY
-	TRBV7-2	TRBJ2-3	ASSPQQGLTDTQY